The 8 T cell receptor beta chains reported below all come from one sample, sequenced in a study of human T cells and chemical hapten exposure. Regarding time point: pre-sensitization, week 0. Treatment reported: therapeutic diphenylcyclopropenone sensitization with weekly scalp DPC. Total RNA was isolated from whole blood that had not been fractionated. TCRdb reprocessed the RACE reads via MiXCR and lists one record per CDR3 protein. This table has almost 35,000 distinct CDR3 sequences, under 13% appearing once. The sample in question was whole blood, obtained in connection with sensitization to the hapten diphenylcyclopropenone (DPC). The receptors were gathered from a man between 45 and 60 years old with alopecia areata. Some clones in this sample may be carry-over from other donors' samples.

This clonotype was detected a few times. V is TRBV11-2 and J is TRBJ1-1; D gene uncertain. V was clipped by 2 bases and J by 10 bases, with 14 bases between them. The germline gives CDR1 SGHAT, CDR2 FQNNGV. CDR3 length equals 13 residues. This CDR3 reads CASSLPLKRRAFF. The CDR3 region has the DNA TGTGCCAGCAGCTTACCACTTAAACGGCGAGCTTTCTTT.

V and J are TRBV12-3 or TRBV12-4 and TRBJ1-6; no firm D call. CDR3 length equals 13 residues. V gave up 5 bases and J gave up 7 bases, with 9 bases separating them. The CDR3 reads CASSPYGNSPLHF. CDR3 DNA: TGTGCCAGCAGTCCCTATGGGAATTCACCCCTCCACTTT.

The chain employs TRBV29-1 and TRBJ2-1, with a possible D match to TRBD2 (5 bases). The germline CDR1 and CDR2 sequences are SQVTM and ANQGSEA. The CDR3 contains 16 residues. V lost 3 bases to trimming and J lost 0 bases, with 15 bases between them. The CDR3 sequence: CSVDLSGAGSYNEQFF. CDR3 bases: TGCAGCGTTGATCTTTCGGGTGCGGGCTCCTACAATGAGCAGTTCTTC.

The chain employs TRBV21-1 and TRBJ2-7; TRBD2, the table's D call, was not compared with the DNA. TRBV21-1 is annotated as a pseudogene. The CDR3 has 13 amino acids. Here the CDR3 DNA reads TGTGCCAGCAGTAGGACTAGTCTGGGCGAGCAGTACTTC. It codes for CASSRTSLGEQYF.

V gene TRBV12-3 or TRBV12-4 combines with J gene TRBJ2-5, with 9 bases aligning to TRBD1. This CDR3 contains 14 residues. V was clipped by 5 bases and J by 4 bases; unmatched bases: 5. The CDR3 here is CASSNTGGRETQYF. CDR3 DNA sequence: TGTGCCAGCAGTAACACAGGGGGCAGAGAGACCCAGTACTTC.

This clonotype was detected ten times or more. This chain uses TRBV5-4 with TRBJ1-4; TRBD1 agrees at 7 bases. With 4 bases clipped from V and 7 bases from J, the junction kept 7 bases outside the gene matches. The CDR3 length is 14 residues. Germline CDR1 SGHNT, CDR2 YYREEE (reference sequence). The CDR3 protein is CASSTDRDFEKLFF. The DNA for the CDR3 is TGTGCCAGCAGCACCGACAGGGATTTTGAAAAACTGTTTTTT. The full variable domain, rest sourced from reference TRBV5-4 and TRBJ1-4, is ETGVTQSPTHLIKTRGQQVTLRCSSQSGHNTVSWYQQALGQGPQFIFQYYREEENGRGNFPPRFSGLQFPNYSSELNVNALELDDSALYLCASSTDRDFEKLFFGSGTQLSVL.

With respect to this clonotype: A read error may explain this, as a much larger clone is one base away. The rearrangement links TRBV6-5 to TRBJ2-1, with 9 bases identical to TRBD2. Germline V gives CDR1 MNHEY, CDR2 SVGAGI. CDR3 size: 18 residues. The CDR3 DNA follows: TGTGCCAGCTGTTACTGGGCTAGCGGGGAGAGCTCCTACAATGAGCAGTTCTTC. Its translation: CASCYWASGESSYNEQFF.

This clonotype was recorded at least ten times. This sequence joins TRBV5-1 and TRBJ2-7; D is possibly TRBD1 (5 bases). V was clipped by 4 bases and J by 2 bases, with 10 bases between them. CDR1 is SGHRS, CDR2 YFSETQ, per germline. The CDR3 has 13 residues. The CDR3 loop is CASSIARAYEQYF. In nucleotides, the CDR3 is TGCGCCAGCAGCATCGCCAGGGCCTACGAGCAGTACTTC.